Shown below are 23 T cell receptor beta chains from a single sample sequenced in a study of metastatic and nonmetastatic thyroid tumors (dated by TCRdb to the early 2020s). The receptor library was made with PCR. Sequencing instrument: Illumina HiSeq 4000. TCRdb trimmed public reads at Q25 via fastp, called clones via MiXCR and kept in-frame beta chains. Here the sample has 55,000 or so clones; approximately 15% occur a single time. The top ten constitute 2.5% to 3% of the sample. No treatment had been received by any patient before thyroid surgery. What was sequenced was blood. The receptors shown here come from a female donor with papillary thyroid cancer or a benign thyroid nodule (not recorded which). Some clones in this sample may be carry-over from other donors' samples.

This clone was recorded many times. The chain combines TRBV20-1 with TRBJ1-5; D gene ambiguous. This CDR3 comprises 15 residues. Germline assignment: CDR1 DFQATT and CDR2 SNEGSKA (reference sequence). Trimming left V 3 bases short and J 3 bases short, with 15 bases between. The CDR3 here is CSASRGRLNNQPQHF. In nucleotides, the CDR3 is TGCAGTGCTAGTAGAGGAAGGCTTAACAATCAGCCCCAGCATTTT.

With respect to this clone: This could be a read error, since a much larger clone is one nucleotide away. This chain connects TRBV29-1 to TRBJ1-2, with D possibly being TRBD1 (5 bases). This CDR3 is 12 amino acids long. In germline, CDR1 is SQVTM, CDR2 ANQGSEA. The V end lost 1 base, the J end lost 7 bases, and 10 bases lay between the germline ends. CDR3 nucleotide sequence: TGCAGCGTTGAAGCGCCAGGGTGTGGCTACACCTTC. Its protein is CSVEAPGCGYTF.

This clone was picked up many times. CDR3 nucleotides: TGCAGTGCCTCTTCGGCTGTTACCTACAATGAGCAGTTCTTC. This sequence encodes CSASSAVTYNEQFF. This sequence joins TRBV20-1 and TRBJ2-1; no firm D call. Germline V gene data show CDR1 as DFQATT and CDR2 as SNEGSKA (reference sequence). The V end lost 6 bases, the J end lost 2 bases, and 14 bases lay between the germline ends. The CDR3 is 14 amino acids.

This clone was recorded at least ten times. This sequence joins TRBV4-2 and TRBJ1-1; TRBD1 matches at 7 bases. With 5 bases clipped from V and 6 bases from J, the junction kept 12 bases outside the gene matches. The germline V gene has CDR1 LGHNA and CDR2 YNFKEQ. The CDR3 is made up of 15 amino acids. CDR3 nucleotides: TGTGCCAGCAGCGACAGGGAGGGTGAAGTCTCTGAAGCTTTCTTT. Its protein is CASSDREGEVSEAFF.

The sample holds many counts of this clone. CDR3 in DNA: TGCAGTGCTAGAACCCCTAGAGGGGGCGATGGCAATGAGCAGTTCTTC. Translation: CSARTPRGGDGNEQFF. V and J are TRBV20-1 and TRBJ2-1; 7 positions agree with TRBD1. The CDR3 covers 16 residues. Losses at the gene ends were 2 bases for V and 6 bases for J; bases not matched to a gene: 13. Germline V gene lookup returns CDR1 DFQATT and CDR2 SNEGSKA (reference sequence).

This clone was seen repeatedly, ten times or more. The same CDR3 is also encoded by other DNA sequences in this sample. The gene calls are TRBV4-1 and TRBJ2-2; 8 bases fit TRBD2. Germline assignment: CDR1 MGHRA and CDR2 YSYEKL. J was trimmed by 6 bases and V by 3 bases; bases with no gene match: 9. This CDR3 has 16 residues. Written as DNA, the CDR3 is TGCGCCAGCAGCCAGAGACCAGCGGGGGCGGCCGGGGAGCTGTTTTTT. This encodes CASSQRPAGAAGELFF.

This clone was seen repeatedly, ten times or more. The V call is TRBV10-3, the J call TRBJ2-5, with D uncertain. The germline V and J ends were trimmed by 4 bases and 5 bases, with 8 bases remaining between them. This CDR3 contains 12 residues. Per germline, CDR1 ENHRY and CDR2 SYGVKD. CDR3 amino acids: CAISGSWETQYF. The DNA of the CDR3 is TGTGCCATCAGTGGTTCTTGGGAGACCCAGTACTTC.

Many counts were recorded for this clone. The V gene is TRBV6-2 or TRBV6-3, the J gene TRBJ2-2; D is unclear. Germline V gives CDR1 MNHEY, CDR2 SVGEGT. With 0 bases removed from V and 7 bases from J, the gap between germline ends came to 9 bases. There are 14 residues in the CDR3. DNA of the CDR3: TGTGCCAGCAGTTACTCGAACAACGTCGGGGAGCTGTTTTTT. Translation: CASSYSNNVGELFF.

This clone was detected many times. The chain joins TRBV6-1 to TRBJ1-2; no reliable D call. Germline V gene lookup returns CDR1 MNHNS and CDR2 SASEGT. The V and J ends lost 7 bases and 0 bases respectively, with 18 bases between them. The CDR3 is 16 residues long. CDR3 protein: CASTGQLINPNYGYTF. CDR3 DNA sequence: TGTGCCAGCACAGGTCAATTAATAAATCCTAACTATGGCTACACCTTC.

The genes are TRBV7-3 and TRBJ2-7, with a possible D match to TRBD2 (5 bases). This CDR3 comprises 14 residues. V was shortened by 3 bases and J by 6 bases, with 15 bases between the two germline ends. CDR1 SGHTA and CDR2 FQGTGA come from the germline V gene. The CDR3: CASSLAPGCSEQYF. As DNA, the CDR3 is TGTGCCAGCAGCTTGGCCCCGGGGTGTAGCGAGCAGTACTTC.

The V call is TRBV20-1, the J call TRBJ1-6; 7 bases line up with TRBD1. Germline lookup yields CDR1 DFQATT and CDR2 SNEGSKA (reference sequence). Unmatched junction bases numbered 16, after V lost 4 bases and J lost 10 bases. This CDR3 is 16 amino acids long. The CDR3 loop reads CSAIDPLRGHESPLHF. The DNA of the CDR3 is TGCAGTGCTATAGATCCATTGAGGGGGCATGAGTCACCCCTCCACTTT.

This clone was observed a handful of times. The junction departs from the called germline gene at one end, perhaps through a read error. The chain couples TRBV20-1 to TRBJ2-2; D possibly corresponds to TRBD1 (5 bases). Germline CDR1 reads DFQATT; CDR2 reads SNEGSKA (reference sequence). This CDR3 is 15 amino acids long. The CDR3 is CSAISSTGSTGELFF. The CDR3 region has the DNA TGCAGTGCTATATCGAGCACAGGTTCCACCGGTGAGCTGTTTTTT.

This clone has a count of ten or more. The chain couples TRBV13 to TRBJ2-3; 7 bases fit TRBD1. CDR3 length equals 16 residues. The V gene end was trimmed by 5 bases and the J gene end by 5 bases; junction bases not matched to a gene: 13. Germline lookup yields CDR1 PRHDT and CDR2 FYEKMQ (reference sequence). The CDR3 region has the DNA TGTGCCAGCAGCCCCCCCCCGGGACAGTCGAAAGATACGCAGTATTTT. Its translation is CASSPPPGQSKDTQYF.

Note on this clone: An end of the junction differs from the germline gene, which may be a read error. V and J are TRBV7-9 and TRBJ2-1; TRBD2 matches 8 bases. CDR3 length: 13 amino acids. Germline CDR1 and CDR2: SEHNR and FQNEAQ (reference sequence). CDR3 sequence: CASRLAGPLGQFF. CDR3 nucleotides: TGTGCCAGCAGATTAGCGGGGCCACTCGGGCAGTTCTTC.

The genes are TRBV28 and TRBJ2-7; TRBD2 might be the D (5 bases). Per the germline V gene, CDR1 is MDHEN and CDR2 is SYDVKM. Trimming stripped 3 bases from V and 7 bases from J, with 19 bases between. The CDR3 sequence is 15 residues long. The CDR3 DNA is TGTGCCAGCAGTTTGGCTGTTCCCGACTATCCAGAGCAGTACTTC. Translated, it gives CASSLAVPDYPEQYF.

This clone was observed at least ten times. V is TRBV9 and J is TRBJ2-3; D gene uncertain. Germline assignment: CDR1 SGDLS and CDR2 YYNGEE. The CDR3 covers 13 residues. The ends were cut back, 0 bases at V and 2 bases at J, with 4 bases in the middle. CDR3 sequence (DNA): TGTGCCAGCAGCGTAGGATTCACAGATACGCAGTATTTT. Translating it yields CASSVGFTDTQYF.

At least ten counts were recorded for this clone. V is TRBV13 and J is TRBJ2-3; D may be TRBD2 (6 bases). V was cut by 0 bases and J by 15 bases, with 13 bases left in between. Germline V gene data show CDR1 as PRHDT and CDR2 as FYEKMQ (reference sequence). CDR3 size: 12 residues. CDR3: CASSLGRLASYF. The CDR3 DNA follows: TGTGCCAGCAGCTTAGGCCGCCTAGCGAGTTATTTT.

The V and J genes are TRBV28 and TRBJ1-1, with 8 bases aligning to TRBD1. The CDR3 length is 13 residues. Germline CDR1 MDHEN, CDR2 SYDVKM. J gave up 13 bases and V 5 bases, and 12 bases lay outside the gene matches. CDR3 sequence (DNA): TGTGCCAGCAGTACGTACAGGGGGGAAGGTGGTTTCTTT. Encoded protein: CASSTYRGEGGFF.

Turning to this clone: A read error may produce the germline difference seen at one junction end. The rearrangement links TRBV28 to TRBJ1-5; D is uncertain. The CDR3 covers 15 residues. The germline gives CDR1 MDHEN, CDR2 SYDVKM. CDR3 nucleotides: TGTGCCAGCAGTGCCGCGTCAGGTCTTCGGCAGCCCCATCATTTT. The encoded protein is CASSAASGLRQPHHF.

The sample holds a few counts of this clone. Germline and junction disagree at one end, which may indicate a read error. The chain employs TRBV10-3 and TRBJ1-2, with D perhaps TRBD1 (5 bases). From germline, CDR1 is ENHRY and CDR2 SYGVKD. The CDR3 runs to 16 residues. The CDR3 sequence is CAISEGNRWFNYCYTF. The DNA of the CDR3 is TGTGCCATCAGTGAAGGGAACAGGTGGTTTAACTATTGCTACACCTTC.

On this clone: An end of the junction differs from the germline gene, which may be a read error. V is TRBV24-1 and J is TRBJ2-2; D is perhaps TRBD2 (5 bases). CDR3 size: 16 residues. Looked up from germline, CDR1 is KGHDR and CDR2 is SFDVKD. CDR3 coding DNA: TGTGCCACCAGTGATTTGTACGGGATTAATACCGGGAAGCTGTTTTTT. Translation: CATSDLYGINTGKLFF.

A word on this clone: A read error may be the cause here, since a much bigger clone is one base away. Other nucleotide sequences from this sample produce the same CDR3. The chain joins TRBV18 to TRBJ1-2; TRBD1 is a possible D gene (5 bases). The CDR3 is 13 amino acids. Germline V gene lookup returns CDR1 KGHSH and CDR2 LQKENI. The chain's CDR3 is CASSFDSRYGYTF. CDR3 DNA: TGTGCCAGCTCATTCGACAGCCGCTATGGCTACACTTTC. The variable domain in full, with the rest retrieved from reference TRBV18 and TRBJ1-2, is NAGVMQNPRHLVRRRGQEARLRCSPMKGHSHVYWYRQLPEEGLKFMVYLQKENIIDESGMPKERFSAEFPKEGPSILRIQQVVRGDSAAYFCASSFDSRYGYTFGSGTRLTVV.

This clone was seen once. This may stem from a read error, because a much larger clone lies one nucleotide away. The J gene is TRBJ1-4, the V gene TRBV7-8; D gene ambiguous. The germline V gene has CDR1 SGHVS and CDR2 FQNEAQ. The CDR3 loop spans 16 amino acids. The DNA of the CDR3 is TGTGCCAGCAGCTTAGCGGTTCTTTACGCTAATGAAAAACCGTTTTTT. Its translation is CASSLAVLYANEKPFF.